This is a list of T cell receptor beta chains from one sample in a study of early T cells in non-severe SARS-CoV-2 infection. TCRdb used MiXCR to reprocess the 5' RACE reads, holding one entry per CDR3 protein. The sample shows 35,000 to 40,000 distinct CDR3 sequences, around 5% of them seen only once. Sequenced: whole blood. These receptors originate from an adult who was a healthcare worker with PCR-confirmed SARS-CoV-2 infection or an uninfected control (not recorded which). Both conserved end residues are part of each CDR3. A D gene is named only where the DNA matches it firmly. Clone size is not always given. Where it is, it says once, few, many or a class for expanded clones.

clone size: many; J gene: TRBJ1-2; D gene: NA; V gene: TRBV18; CDR3 protein: CASSLDRRANYGYTF; CDR3 DNA: TGTGCCAGCTCACTCGACCGGAGAGCCAACTATGGCTACACCTTC
clone size: many; J gene: TRBJ2-1; D gene: TRBD2; V gene: TRBV20-1; CDR3 protein: CSASEYGGASYNEQFF; CDR3 DNA: TGCAGTGCTAGCGAATACGGGGGGGCCTCCTACAATGAGCAGTTCTTC
clone size: many; J gene: TRBJ1-2; D gene: NA; V gene: TRBV7-2; CDR3 protein: CASSPKNSYGYTF; CDR3 DNA: TGTGCCAGCAGCCCTAAGAATAGCTATGGCTACACCTTC
clone size: NA; J gene: TRBJ1-6; D gene: TRBD1; V gene: TRBV4-1; CDR3 protein: CASSQEGQENYNSPLHF; CDR3 DNA: TGCGCCAGCAGCCAAGAGGGACAGGAGAACTATAATTCACCCCTCCACTTT
clone size: few; J gene: TRBJ2-7; D gene: NA; V gene: TRBV12-3/TRBV12-4; CDR3 protein: CASSLGGGDPPNF; CDR3 DNA: TGTGCCAGCAGTTTGGGGGGAGGTGATCCCCCGAACTTC
clone size: many; J gene: TRBJ2-1; D gene: NA; V gene: TRBV11-2; CDR3 protein: CASSPRGGLSSYNEQFF; CDR3 DNA: TGTGCCAGCAGCCCTCGAGGAGGGTTGAGCTCCTACAATGAGCAGTTCTTC
clone size: many; J gene: TRBJ2-3; D gene: TRBD2; V gene: TRBV19; CDR3 protein: CASRVAGGADTQYF; CDR3 DNA: TGTGCCAGTAGGGTAGCGGGGGGCGCAGATACGCAGTATTTT
clone size: few; J gene: TRBJ2-6; D gene: TRBD1; V gene: TRBV12-3/TRBV12-4; CDR3 protein: CASSLRRDRGPGANVLTF; CDR3 DNA: TGTGCCAGCAGTTTAAGGCGGGACAGGGGGCCTGGGGCCAACGTCCTGACTTTC
clone size: many; J gene: TRBJ2-7; D gene: NA; V gene: TRBV28; CDR3 protein: CASSSTGWDTYEQYF; CDR3 DNA: TGTGCCAGCAGTTCGACAGGTTGGGACACCTACGAGCAGTACTTC
clone size: many; J gene: TRBJ2-4; D gene: NA; V gene: TRBV7-2; CDR3 protein: CASSFGAKNIQYF; CDR3 DNA: TGTGCCAGCAGCTTTGGAGCCAAAAACATTCAGTACTTC
clone size: many; J gene: TRBJ1-6; D gene: TRBD1; V gene: TRBV7-6; CDR3 protein: CASSIGTGGGSPLHF; CDR3 DNA: TGTGCCAGCAGCATCGGAACAGGGGGCGGTTCACCCCTCCACTTT
clone size: many; J gene: TRBJ2-5; D gene: TRBD1; V gene: TRBV6-2/TRBV6-3; CDR3 protein: CASSYLTGVRETQYF; CDR3 DNA: TGTGCCAGCAGTTACCTAACAGGGGTCCGGGAGACCCAGTACTTC
clone size: many; J gene: TRBJ2-1; D gene: TRBD2; V gene: TRBV4-3; CDR3 protein: CASSPLLPRTSGGNEQFF; CDR3 DNA: TGCGCCAGCAGCCCGTTATTACCCCGGACTAGCGGGGGGAATGAGCAGTTCTTC
clone size: many; J gene: TRBJ2-3; D gene: TRBD2; V gene: TRBV10-3; CDR3 protein: CAISESAAGVLSDTQYF; CDR3 DNA: TGTGCCATCAGTGAGTCGGCAGCGGGAGTACTATCAGATACGCAGTATTTT
clone size: many; J gene: TRBJ2-3; D gene: NA; V gene: TRBV20-1; CDR3 protein: CSAMNGGAGTDTQYF; CDR3 DNA: TGCAGTGCTATGAACGGGGGCGCGGGCACAGATACGCAGTATTTT
clone size: many; J gene: TRBJ1-1; D gene: TRBD1; V gene: TRBV5-1; CDR3 protein: CASSLVGQQGTEAFF; CDR3 DNA: TGCGCCAGCAGCTTGGTGGGACAGCAGGGGACTGAAGCTTTCTTT
clone size: NA; J gene: TRBJ2-2; D gene: NA; V gene: TRBV6-2/TRBV6-3; CDR3 protein: CASSWGRQWTGELFF; CDR3 DNA: TGTGCCAGCAGCTGGGGCAGACAGTGGACCGGGGAGCTGTTTTTT
clone size: many; J gene: TRBJ2-1; D gene: NA; V gene: TRBV29-1; CDR3 protein: CSVGVTGSYNEQFF; CDR3 DNA: TGCAGCGTTGGAGTGACTGGATCCTACAATGAGCAGTTCTTC
clone size: few; J gene: TRBJ2-1; D gene: NA; V gene: TRBV11-2; CDR3 protein: CASSLDQINEQFF; CDR3 DNA: TGTGCCAGCAGCTTAGATCAGATCAATGAGCAGTTCTTC
clone size: many; J gene: TRBJ2-7; D gene: TRBD2; V gene: TRBV20-1; CDR3 protein: CSAVREYEQYF; CDR3 DNA: TGCAGTGCTGTGCGGGAGTACGAGCAGTACTTC
clone size: many; J gene: TRBJ1-1; D gene: NA; V gene: TRBV10-3; CDR3 protein: CAILRQQNTEAFF; CDR3 DNA: TGTGCCATCCTTCGGCAACAGAACACTGAAGCTTTCTTT
clone size: many; J gene: TRBJ2-3; D gene: TRBD2; V gene: TRBV6-6; CDR3 protein: CASRPTRLAGGLGTDTQYF; CDR3 DNA: TGTGCCAGCAGACCTACCAGACTAGCGGGAGGTCTGGGCACAGATACGCAGTATTTT
clone size: few; J gene: TRBJ2-1; D gene: NA; V gene: TRBV6-6; CDR3 protein: CASSTPGPRGYNEQFF; CDR3 DNA: TGTGCCAGCAGTACCCCCGGACCGAGGGGCTACAATGAGCAGTTCTTC
clone size: many; J gene: TRBJ2-1; D gene: NA; V gene: TRBV12-2; CDR3 protein: CASRPGTSGYNEQFF; CDR3 DNA: TGTGCAAGTCGACCCGGGACTAGCGGCTACAATGAGCAGTTCTTC
clone size: few; J gene: TRBJ1-3; D gene: TRBD1; V gene: TRBV6-6; CDR3 protein: CASSPGQDAWAGNTIYF; CDR3 DNA: TGTGCCAGCAGCCCGGGACAGGACGCCTGGGCTGGAAACACCATATATTTT